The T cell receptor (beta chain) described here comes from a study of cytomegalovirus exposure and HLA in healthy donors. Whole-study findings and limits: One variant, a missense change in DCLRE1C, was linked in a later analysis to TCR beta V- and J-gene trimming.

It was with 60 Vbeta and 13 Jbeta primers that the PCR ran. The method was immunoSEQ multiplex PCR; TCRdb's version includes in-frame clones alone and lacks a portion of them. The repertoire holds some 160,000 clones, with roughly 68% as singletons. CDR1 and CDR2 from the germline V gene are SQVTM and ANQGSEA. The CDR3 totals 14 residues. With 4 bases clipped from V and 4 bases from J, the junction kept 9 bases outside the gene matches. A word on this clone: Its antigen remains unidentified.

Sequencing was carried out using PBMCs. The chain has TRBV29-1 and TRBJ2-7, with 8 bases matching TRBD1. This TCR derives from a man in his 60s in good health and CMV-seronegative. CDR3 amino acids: CSVGKRQGAYEQYF. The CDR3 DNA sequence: TGCAGCGTTGGGAAGAGGCAGGGGGCTTACGAGCAGTACTTC.